This TCR beta chain comes out of a study of T cell responses to AZD1222 COVID-19 vaccine. Trimming left V 4 bases short and J 8 bases short, with 16 bases between. This CDR3 is built from 14 residues. The V gene's germline CDR1 is SGHNT and CDR2 YYREEE (reference sequence). The repertoire was sequenced with immunoSEQ multiplex PCR; TCRdb's copy has only in-frame clones and lacks some. Found here are about 140,000 clones, approximately 90% of them singletons; the top ten hold just over 5.5%. Broader study findings: Just a handful of AZD1222 recipients were seropositive at baseline. Reportedly, close to half of spike-specific TCRs are directed against unmutated variant regions. There were mostly white British donors and more females than males, and clonal diversity was possibly underestimated.

With regard to this clone: Its cognate antigen is unknown.

Sequencing was performed on peripheral blood, taken on day 0 of AZD1222 vaccination. The receptor's source is an adult in good health. The chain joins TRBV5-4 to TRBJ2-4, with D tentatively TRBD1 or TRBD2 (5 bases each). The CDR3 nucleotides read TGTGCCAGCAGCCGGGCAGGGCTGGGGGACATTCAGTACTTC. Translating gives CASSRAGLGDIQYF. Together with reference TRBV5-4 and TRBJ2-4, the CDR3 gives the full variable domain: ETGVTQSPTHLIKTRGQQVTLRCSSQSGHNTVSWYQQALGQGPQFIFQYYREEENGRGNFPPRFSGLQFPNYSSELNVNALELDDSALYLCASSRAGLGDIQYFGAGTRLSVL.